The 14 T cell receptor beta chains below come from one sample, sequenced in a study of blood T cell repertoires in COVID-19. Repertoires were generated with immunoSEQ multiplex PCR, while TCRdb's copy carries only in-frame clones and drops some. The table records a few hundred thousand clones, around 85% of them present only once. The sequenced sample was peripheral blood. The receptors come from a man aged 55 to 70 with acute or convalescent COVID-19.

The rearrangement uses TRBV20-1 and TRBJ2-3; a weak D match, TRBD2 (6 bases). The CDR3 totals 11 residues. Trimming took 4 bases from V and 11 from J, leaving 13 bases between them. The germline gives CDR1 DFQATT, CDR2 SNEGSKA (reference sequence). CDR3 DNA sequence: TGCAGTGCTACCCACGGCGGGATGCAGTATTTT. This translates into CSATHGGMQYF.

The V and J genes are TRBV4-3 and TRBJ1-2; D possibly corresponds to TRBD1 (6 bases). V was cut by 0 bases and J by 9 bases, with 14 bases left in between. The CDR3 has 14 residues. Looked up from germline, CDR1 is LGHNA and CDR2 is YSLEER. The CDR3 DNA is TGCGCCAGCAGCCAAGATCTGGACAGCCATCGCTACACCTTC. Its protein product is CASSQDLDSHRYTF.

To note about this clone: Distinct nucleotide sequences in the sample also encode this CDR3. The chain combines TRBV5-1 with TRBJ2-7; 7 bases map to TRBD2. J was trimmed by 0 bases and V by 0 bases; bases with no gene match: 3. The CDR3 runs 15 residues. Per the germline V gene, CDR1 is SGHRS and CDR2 is YFSETQ. As DNA, the CDR3 is TGCGCCAGCAGCTTGGATGGGGGGGACTCCTACGAGCAGTACTTC. Protein product: CASSLDGGDSYEQYF.

In DNA, the CDR3 is TGTGCCAGCAGCCCTAGGAGGACAGCCAGCCATGGCAATCAGCCCCAGCATTTT. This codes for CASSPRRTASHGNQPQHF. The chain is built from TRBV28 and TRBJ1-5; D perhaps matches TRBD1 (6 bases). CDR1 is MDHEN, CDR2 SYDVKM, per germline. Trimming left V 6 bases short and J 2 bases short, with 23 bases between. This CDR3 is built from 18 residues.

The V call is TRBV19, the J call TRBJ1-5; 7 bases line up with TRBD1. The germline V gene encodes CDR1 LNHDA and CDR2 SQIVND (reference sequence). The CDR3 runs 18 residues. V shed 0 bases and J 4 bases; nucleotides not matched to a gene: 12. The CDR3: CASSIDPIMTGINQPQHF. CDR3 coding DNA: TGTGCCAGTAGTATAGATCCCATAATGACAGGGATAAATCAGCCCCAGCATTTT.

The J gene is TRBJ2-3, the V gene TRBV4-3, with 7 bases lining up with TRBD2. Germline values: CDR1 LGHNA, CDR2 YSLEER. CDR3 length: 14 residues. V shed 4 bases and J 3 bases; nucleotides not matched to a gene: 4. Written as DNA, the CDR3 is TGCGCCAGCAGCCCCGGGGAGGGAACAGATACGCAGTATTTT. Translation gives CASSPGEGTDTQYF.

CDR3 amino acids: CSVARSAGGSSYEQYF. As DNA, the CDR3 is TGCAGCGTTGCCCGTTCAGCGGGAGGAAGCTCCTACGAGCAGTACTTC. The chain employs TRBV29-1 and TRBJ2-7; 9 nucleotides line up with TRBD2. This CDR3 has 16 residues. V was pared by 4 bases and J by 0 bases, with 10 bases of the junction left unmatched. Germline values: CDR1 SQVTM, CDR2 ANQGSEA.

The V gene is TRBV27, the J gene TRBJ2-5; maybe TRBD1 (6 bases). Germline V gene data show CDR1 as MNHEY and CDR2 as SMNVEV (reference sequence). The CDR3 consists of 12 residues. Deletions cut 5 bases from V and 11 bases from J, with 15 bases between. CDR3 DNA sequence: TGTGCCAGCAGTCCGAACAGGGAGCCTCAGTACTTC. Translating gives CASSPNREPQYF.

V and J are TRBV6-2 or TRBV6-3 and TRBJ2-7; the D gene is possibly TRBD1 (5 bases). Germline V gene lookup returns CDR1 MNHEY and CDR2 SVGEGT. V shed 2 bases and J shed 4 bases, with 24 bases lying between them. The CDR3 totals 18 residues. The CDR3 DNA follows: TGTGCCAGCAGTTACCCAACGAAGGGTCAGGGCGTGACTTACGAGCAGTACTTC. Its protein product is CASSYPTKGQGVTYEQYF.

The CDR3 loop reads CASNTGMNTEAFF. Written as DNA, the CDR3 is TGTGCCAGCAACACAGGGATGAACACTGAAGCTTTCTTT. This rearrangement joins TRBV2 to TRBJ1-1, with TRBD1 as a possible D gene (6 bases). V lost 7 bases to trimming and J lost 0 bases, with 9 bases between them. Germline V gives CDR1 SNHLY, CDR2 FYNNEI. The CDR3 sequence is 13 residues long.

This clone was counted a single time. This chain joins TRBV18 and TRBJ2-7; TRBD1 aligns across 7 bases. Germline values: CDR1 KGHSH, CDR2 LQKENI. The trim removed 0 bases at V and 7 bases at J, leaving 3 bases unmatched. The CDR3 is 13 residues long. The CDR3 coding sequence is TGTGCCAGCTCACCACCGACAGGGTTAGAGCAGTACTTC. The encoded protein is CASSPPTGLEQYF.

This clone was counted once. V is TRBV9 and J is TRBJ2-7; 8 nucleotides align to TRBD2. The CDR3 contains 16 residues. Germline lookup yields CDR1 SGDLS and CDR2 YYNGEE. J was trimmed by 6 bases and V by 0 bases; bases with no gene match: 11. CDR3 in DNA: TGTGCCAGCAGCGTAGGTGGAGCGGGAGTTACGGTCGAGCAGTACTTC. Translation gives CASSVGGAGVTVEQYF.

The chain combines TRBV4-3 with TRBJ2-1; the match to TRBD2 covers 13 bases. CDR3 length: 19 residues. The J segment lost 9 bases and the V segment lost 1 base, leaving 15 bases of the junction unmatched. The germline V gene has CDR1 LGHNA and CDR2 YSLEER. The CDR3: CASSQGLPGLAGYSAEQFF. The CDR3 coding sequence is TGCGCCAGCAGCCAAGGGTTACCGGGACTAGCGGGGTACTCGGCTGAGCAGTTCTTC.

The chain couples TRBV20-1 to TRBJ2-3, with D unclear. CDR3 size: 11 residues. Germline V gene data show CDR1 as DFQATT and CDR2 as SNEGSKA (reference sequence). V lost 6 bases, J lost 6 bases, and 10 bases lay in between. Here the CDR3 DNA reads TGCAGTGCCGACTTTAAGGATACGCAGTATTTT. This codes for CSADFKDTQYF.